The clone carrying this TCR beta chain was seen at least ten times. The data were obtained in a study of CD8 T cells in ankylosing spondylitis. The CDR3 is 18 amino acids. Trimming took 6 bases from V and 0 from J; bases not matched to a gene: 13. The germline V gene has CDR1 DFQATT and CDR2 SNEGSKA (reference sequence). TCRdb called the 5' RACE reads again in MiXCR, with one record for every CDR3 protein. Counted here are 250,000 or so distinct CDR3 sequences, around a tenth occurring once; the ten biggest clones make up 6% to 7.5%. Specimen: blood, either unsorted or a sorted T cell fraction (not recorded which). The chain couples TRBV20-1 to TRBJ2-1; 11 bases align to TRBD2. The receptor comes from a male donor with ankylosing spondylitis or in good health (not recorded which). The CDR3 sequence: CSAISGGASGSSYNEQFF. CDR3 bases: TGCAGTGCCATTAGCGGGGGGGCCTCAGGGAGCTCCTACAATGAGCAGTTCTTC.